One sample yielded the 8 T cell receptor beta chains listed below, sequenced in a study of shared clonotypes between healthy human individuals (dated by TCRdb to about 2020). The library was prepared using the immunoSEQ multiplex PCR assay. The clones in this table, taken by TCRdb from immuneACCESS, are in-frame only. Not every clone is retained; where verified, under half of the shortfall comes from an unresolved V gene, and the cause of the rest is unknown. This sample has a few million clones in its table, and roughly 95% of those were observed once. The leading ten clones occupy roughly 1.7% of the sample. For the CD8 naive samples, CD45RO-negative cells were positively selected for CCR7, yielding a CD45RA+CCR7+ population from which TemRA cells were excluded. The sample was naive CD8+ T cells from PBMCs. According to the study, the label for this sample's cell subset or site signals: CD45RA+CCR7+. The source is a man in his late teens or twenties in good health. Some clones in this sample may be carry-over from other donors' samples.

The V gene is TRBV28, the J gene TRBJ1-5, with D tentatively TRBD1 (5 bases). Trimming stripped 6 bases from V and 9 bases from J, with 21 bases between. From germline, CDR1 is MDHEN and CDR2 SYDVKM. The length of the CDR3 is 15 residues. The CDR3 sequence is CASSQQGFGIRPQHF. The CDR3 region has the DNA TGTGCCAGCAGCCAGCAGGGCTTCGGTATTCGGCCCCAGCATTTT.

The J gene is TRBJ2-3, the V gene TRBV9, with 8 bases fitting TRBD2. CDR1 is SGDLS, CDR2 YYNGEE, per germline. The CDR3 loop spans 17 amino acids. The V and J ends lost 0 bases and 2 bases, in that order; junction bases with no gene match: 8. The CDR3: CASSVDTAGGPTDTQYF. The CDR3 nucleotides read TGTGCCAGCAGCGTAGATACGGCGGGAGGCCCCACAGATACGCAGTATTTT.

A note on this clone: Other nucleotide sequences in the sample specify the same CDR3. The chain has TRBV7-9 and TRBJ1-2; 8 nucleotides align to TRBD1. The CDR3 spans 14 residues. The J segment lost 6 bases and the V segment lost 4 bases, leaving 7 bases of the junction unmatched. The germline V gene encodes CDR1 SEHNR and CDR2 FQNEAQ (reference sequence). CDR3 nucleotides: TGTGCCAGCAGCTCGCGAACAGGGGGTGATGGCTACACCTTC. This translates into CASSSRTGGDGYTF. The whole variable domain, remainder taken from reference TRBV7-9 and TRBJ1-2, is DTGVSQNPRHKITKRGQNVTFRCDPISEHNRLYWYRQTLGQGPEFLTYFQNEAQLEKSRLLSDRFSAERPKGSFSTLEIQRTEQGDSAMYLCASSSRTGGDGYTFGSGTRLTVV.

In regard to this clone: Within the sample, other DNA sequences also encode this same CDR3. The chain carries TRBV27 and TRBJ2-1, with 11 bases identical to TRBD2. The CDR3 is 16 residues long. Germline trimming cut 4 bases from V and 2 bases from J; bases unmatched to any gene: 4. Germline loops: CDR1 MNHEY, CDR2 SMNVEV (reference sequence). CDR3 DNA sequence: TGTGCCAGCAGTTCGAGACTAGCGGGAACCTACAATGAGCAGTTCTTC. Translation: CASSSRLAGTYNEQFF.

V gene TRBV4-1 combines with J gene TRBJ2-7; 7 bases align to TRBD2. V dropped 4 bases and J dropped 5; count of bases not matched to a gene: 8. The CDR3 totals 14 residues. Germline CDR1 and CDR2: MGHRA and YSYEKL. DNA of the CDR3: TGCGCCAGCAGCCCCGGGAGGTCGGTTCACGAGCAGTACTTC. This gives the protein CASSPGRSVHEQYF.

V and J are TRBV7-6 and TRBJ2-2; 7 nucleotides align to TRBD1. The CDR3 is 16 residues long. Unmatched junction bases numbered 11, after V lost 4 bases and J lost 6 bases. Germline assignment: CDR1 SGHVS and CDR2 FNYEAQ. CDR3 DNA sequence: TGTGCCAGCAGCTCCTCCGAACAGGGGTCCCCCGGGGAGCTGTTTTTT. Translation gives CASSSSEQGSPGELFF.

The V and J genes are TRBV28 and TRBJ2-1; 9 bases align to TRBD2. The germline CDR1 and CDR2 sequences are MDHEN and SYDVKM. The CDR3 has 16 residues. V lost 7 bases to trimming and J lost 0 bases; unmatched junction nucleotides: 7. The CDR3: CASIPSGESSYNEQFF. The CDR3 bases are TGTGCCAGCATCCCTAGCGGGGAGAGCTCCTACAATGAGCAGTTCTTC.

The chain links TRBV7-6 to TRBJ1-1; tentatively, D is TRBD1 (6 bases). This CDR3 has 16 amino acids. V was pared by 2 bases and J by 0 bases, with 13 bases between. Germline V lookup: CDR1 SGHVS, CDR2 FNYEAQ. The CDR3 nucleotides read TGTGCCAGCAGCTTAAGTCGTGGGGACATGAACACTGAAGCTTTCTTT. Encoded protein: CASSLSRGDMNTEAFF.